The T cell receptor (beta chain) described here comes from a study of CD8 T cells in ankylosing spondylitis. Quantitative 5'-RACE with molecular barcodes generated TCR beta libraries. TCRdb reprocessed the 5' RACE reads via MiXCR and lists one record per CDR3 protein. The repertoire holds more than 150,000 distinct CDR3 sequences, with approximately 13% as singletons. This clonotype was detected many times. The antigen is undetermined. The CDR3 covers 15 residues. Germline CDR1 SGHRS, CDR2 YFSETQ. Deletions cut 4 bases from V and 8 bases from J, with 16 bases between. Broader study findings: As for the disease-linked clones, they showed a CD8+ phenotype and occurred at relatively low frequencies in peripheral blood.

Sequencing used blood, either unsorted or a sorted T cell fraction (not recorded which). This TCR was sampled from a female donor with ankylosing spondylitis or in good health (not recorded which). The chain is built from TRBV5-1 and TRBJ1-6; D call uncertain. The CDR3 nucleotides are TGCGCCAGCAGCCCCCGGACCGTCGGAGATTCACCCCTCCACTTT. It translates to CASSPRTVGDSPLHF.